This T cell receptor beta chain emerged from a study of patients and donors after allogeneic stem cell transplantation. TCRdb reanalysed the RT-PCR reads using MiXCR and keeps one entry per CDR3 protein. The sample carries roughly 940,000 distinct CDR3 sequences, more than 15% recorded once. This clonotype was counted between two and nine times. This sequence originates from a human donor who was either an allogeneic HSCT recipient or a stem cell or donor lymphocyte infusion donor (not recorded which). It is not recorded whose cells these are; they may come from a transplant donor. Sequences were obtained from blood, either unsorted or a sorted T cell fraction (not recorded which).

The chain's CDR3 is CASSRTAGSAYEQYF. The CDR3 DNA follows: TGTGCCAGCAGCCGGACTGCCGGTTCGGCATACGAGCAGTACTTC. The rearrangement uses TRBV9 and TRBJ2-7; D may be TRBD2 (5 bases). Germline lookup yields CDR1 SGDLS and CDR2 YYNGEE. The CDR3 has 15 amino acids. The V gene lost 4 bases and the J gene lost 4 bases, with 18 bases spanning the gap.